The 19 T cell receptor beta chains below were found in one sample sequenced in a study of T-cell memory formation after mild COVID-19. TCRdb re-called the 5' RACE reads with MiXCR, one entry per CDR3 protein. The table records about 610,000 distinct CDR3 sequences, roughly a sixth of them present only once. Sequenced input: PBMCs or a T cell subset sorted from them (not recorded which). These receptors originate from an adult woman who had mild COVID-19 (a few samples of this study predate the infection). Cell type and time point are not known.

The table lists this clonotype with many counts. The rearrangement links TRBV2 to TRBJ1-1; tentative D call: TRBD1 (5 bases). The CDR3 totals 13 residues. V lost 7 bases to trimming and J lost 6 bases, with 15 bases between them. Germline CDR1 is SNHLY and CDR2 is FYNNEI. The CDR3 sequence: CASKEQGSSEAFF. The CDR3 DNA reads TGTGCCAGCAAGGAGCAGGGTTCTTCTGAAGCTTTCTTT.

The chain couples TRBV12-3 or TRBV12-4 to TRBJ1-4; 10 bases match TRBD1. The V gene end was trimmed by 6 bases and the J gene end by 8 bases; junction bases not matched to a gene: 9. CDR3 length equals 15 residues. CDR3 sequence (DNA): TGTGCCAGCAGCCGAGACAGGGGGCTAGGAGAAAAACTGTTTTTT. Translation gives CASSRDRGLGEKLFF.

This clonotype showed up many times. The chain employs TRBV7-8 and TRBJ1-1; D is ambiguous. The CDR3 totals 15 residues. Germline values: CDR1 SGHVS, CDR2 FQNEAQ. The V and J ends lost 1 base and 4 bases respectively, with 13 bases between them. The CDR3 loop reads CASSLGRAKVTEAFF. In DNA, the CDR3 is TGTGCCAGCAGCTTAGGAAGGGCAAAGGTCACTGAAGCTTTCTTT.

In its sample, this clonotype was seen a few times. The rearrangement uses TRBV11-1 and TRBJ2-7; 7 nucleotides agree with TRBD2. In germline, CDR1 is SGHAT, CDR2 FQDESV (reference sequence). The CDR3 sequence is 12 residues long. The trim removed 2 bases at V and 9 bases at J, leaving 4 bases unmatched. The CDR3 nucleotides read TGTGCCAGCAGCTTATCGGGAGGAGCGCAGTACTTC. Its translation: CASSLSGGAQYF.

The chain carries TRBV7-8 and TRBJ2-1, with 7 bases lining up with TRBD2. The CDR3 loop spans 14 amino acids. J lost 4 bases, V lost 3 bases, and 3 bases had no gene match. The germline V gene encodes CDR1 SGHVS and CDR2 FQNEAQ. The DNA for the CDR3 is TGTGCCAGCAGCTTTACAGCGGGGTACAATGAGCAGTTCTTC. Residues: CASSFTAGYNEQFF.

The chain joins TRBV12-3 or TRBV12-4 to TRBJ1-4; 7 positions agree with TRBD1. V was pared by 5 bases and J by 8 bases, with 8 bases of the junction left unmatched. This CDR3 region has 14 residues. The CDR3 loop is CASSNPGTVEKLFF. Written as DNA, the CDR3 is TGTGCCAGCAGTAATCCCGGGACAGTCGAAAAACTGTTTTTT.

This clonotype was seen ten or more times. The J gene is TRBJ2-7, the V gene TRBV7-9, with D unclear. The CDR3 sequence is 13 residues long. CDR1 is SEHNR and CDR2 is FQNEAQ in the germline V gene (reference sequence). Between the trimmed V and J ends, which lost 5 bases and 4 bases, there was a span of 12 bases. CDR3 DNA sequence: TGTGCCAGCAGCCGAGGTGTAGGGTACGAGCAGTACTTC. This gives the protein CASSRGVGYEQYF.

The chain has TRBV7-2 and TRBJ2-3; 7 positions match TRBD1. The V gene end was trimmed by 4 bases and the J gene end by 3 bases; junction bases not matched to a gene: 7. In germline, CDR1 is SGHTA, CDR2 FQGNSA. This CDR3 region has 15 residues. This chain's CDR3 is CASSYRTGGTDTQYF. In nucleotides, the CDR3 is TGTGCCAGCAGCTACCGGACAGGCGGGACAGATACGCAGTATTTT.

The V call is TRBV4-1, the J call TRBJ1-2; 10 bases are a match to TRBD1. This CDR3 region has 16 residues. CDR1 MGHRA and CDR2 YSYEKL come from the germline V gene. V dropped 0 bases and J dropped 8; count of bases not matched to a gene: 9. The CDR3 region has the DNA TGCGCCAGCAGCCAAGATTATAGCGCGACAGGGGGCGGCTACACCTTC. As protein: CASSQDYSATGGGYTF.

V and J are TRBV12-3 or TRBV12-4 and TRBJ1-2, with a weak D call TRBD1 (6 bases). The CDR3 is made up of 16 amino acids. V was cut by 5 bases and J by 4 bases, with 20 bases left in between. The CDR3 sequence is CASSAHRVGTPYGYTF. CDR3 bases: TGTGCCAGCAGTGCCCACAGGGTTGGAACGCCCTATGGCTACACCTTC.

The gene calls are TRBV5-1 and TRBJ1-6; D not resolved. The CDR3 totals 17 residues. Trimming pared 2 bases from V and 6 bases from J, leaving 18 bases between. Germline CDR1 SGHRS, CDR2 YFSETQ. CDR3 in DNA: TGCGCCAGCAGCTTAGGACTGACTTCGGCCGCTAATTCACCCCTCCACTTT. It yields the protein CASSLGLTSAANSPLHF.

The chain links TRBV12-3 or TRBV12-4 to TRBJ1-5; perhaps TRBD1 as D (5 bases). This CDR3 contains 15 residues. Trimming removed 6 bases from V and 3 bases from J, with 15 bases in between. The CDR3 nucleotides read TGTGCCAGCAGCCCCAGGGACGGCTACAATCAGCCCCAGCATTTT. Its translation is CASSPRDGYNQPQHF.

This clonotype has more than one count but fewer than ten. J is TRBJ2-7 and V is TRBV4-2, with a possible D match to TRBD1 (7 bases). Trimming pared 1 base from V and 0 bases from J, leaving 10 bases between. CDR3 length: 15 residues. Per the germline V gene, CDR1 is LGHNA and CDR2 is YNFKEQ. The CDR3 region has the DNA TGTGCCAGCAGCCAAGGCGGGACAGACTCCTACGAGCAGTACTTC. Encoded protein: CASSQGGTDSYEQYF.

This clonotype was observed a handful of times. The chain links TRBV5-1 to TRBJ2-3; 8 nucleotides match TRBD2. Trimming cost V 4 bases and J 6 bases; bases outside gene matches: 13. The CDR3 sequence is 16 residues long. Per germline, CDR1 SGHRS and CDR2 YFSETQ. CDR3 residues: CASSPSGSQPSDTQYF. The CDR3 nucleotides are TGCGCCAGCAGCCCGAGCGGGAGCCAGCCCAGCGATACGCAGTATTTT.

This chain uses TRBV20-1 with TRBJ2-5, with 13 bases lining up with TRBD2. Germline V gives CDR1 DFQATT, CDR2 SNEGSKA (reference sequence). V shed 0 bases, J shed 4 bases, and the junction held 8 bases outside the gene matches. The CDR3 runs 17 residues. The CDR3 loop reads CSARDLALAGGPETQYF. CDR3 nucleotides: TGCAGTGCTAGAGATCTGGCACTAGCGGGAGGGCCAGAGACCCAGTACTTC.

DNA of the CDR3: TGTGCCAGCAGTCCTACTTGGGGGGGGGACACTGAAGCTTTCTTT. Amino acid sequence: CASSPTWGGDTEAFF. The chain carries TRBV27 and TRBJ1-1; perhaps TRBD1 as D (5 bases). The ends were cut back, 5 bases at V and 3 bases at J, with 16 bases in the middle. The germline V gene has CDR1 MNHEY and CDR2 SMNVEV (reference sequence). This CDR3 has 15 residues.

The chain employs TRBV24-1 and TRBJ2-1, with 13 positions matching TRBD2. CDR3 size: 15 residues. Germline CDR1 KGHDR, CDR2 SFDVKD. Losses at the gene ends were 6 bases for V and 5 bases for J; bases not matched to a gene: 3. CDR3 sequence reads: CATSSGTSGNNEQFF. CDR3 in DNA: TGTGCCACCAGTTCCGGGACTAGCGGGAACAATGAGCAGTTCTTC.

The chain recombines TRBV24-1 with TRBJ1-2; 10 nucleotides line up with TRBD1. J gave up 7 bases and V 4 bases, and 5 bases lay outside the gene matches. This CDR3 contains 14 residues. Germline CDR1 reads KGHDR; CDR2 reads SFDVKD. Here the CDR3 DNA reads TGTGCCACCAGTGAGTCGACAGGGGGCTCTGGCTACACCTTC. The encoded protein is CATSESTGGSGYTF.

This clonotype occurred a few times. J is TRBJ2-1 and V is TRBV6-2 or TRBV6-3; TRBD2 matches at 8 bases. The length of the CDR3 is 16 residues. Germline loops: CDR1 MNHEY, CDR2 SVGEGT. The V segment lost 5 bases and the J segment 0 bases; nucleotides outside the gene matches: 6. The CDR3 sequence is CASSTSGPFSYNEQFF. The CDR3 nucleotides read TGTGCCAGCAGTACTAGCGGACCCTTCTCCTACAATGAGCAGTTCTTC.